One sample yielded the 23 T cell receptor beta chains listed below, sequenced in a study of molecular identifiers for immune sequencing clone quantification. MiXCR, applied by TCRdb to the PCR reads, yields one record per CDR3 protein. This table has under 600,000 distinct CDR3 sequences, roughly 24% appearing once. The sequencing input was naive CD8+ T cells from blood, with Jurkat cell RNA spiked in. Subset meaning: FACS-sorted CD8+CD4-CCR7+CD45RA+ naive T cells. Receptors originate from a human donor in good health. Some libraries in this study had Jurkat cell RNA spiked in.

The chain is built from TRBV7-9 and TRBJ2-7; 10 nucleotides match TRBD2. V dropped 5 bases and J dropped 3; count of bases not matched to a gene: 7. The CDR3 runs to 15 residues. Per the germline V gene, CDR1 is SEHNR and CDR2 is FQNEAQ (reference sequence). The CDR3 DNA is TGTGCCAGCAGCCCCGGACTAGCGGAGATCTACGAGCAGTACTTC. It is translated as CASSPGLAEIYEQYF.

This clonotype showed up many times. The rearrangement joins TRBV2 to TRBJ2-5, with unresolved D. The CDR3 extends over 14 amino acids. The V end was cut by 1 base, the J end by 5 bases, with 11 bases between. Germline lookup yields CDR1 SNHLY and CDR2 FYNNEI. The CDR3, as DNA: TGTGCCAGCAGTGAAGAACCATCACTTGAGACCCAGTACTTC. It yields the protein CASSEEPSLETQYF.

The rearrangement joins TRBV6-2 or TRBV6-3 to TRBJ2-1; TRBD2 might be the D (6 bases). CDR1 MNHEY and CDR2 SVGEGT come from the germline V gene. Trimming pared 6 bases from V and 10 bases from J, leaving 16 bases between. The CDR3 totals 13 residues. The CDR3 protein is CASRYVEGGEQFF. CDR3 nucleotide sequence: TGTGCCAGCAGATATGTGGAGGGAGGCGAGCAGTTCTTC.

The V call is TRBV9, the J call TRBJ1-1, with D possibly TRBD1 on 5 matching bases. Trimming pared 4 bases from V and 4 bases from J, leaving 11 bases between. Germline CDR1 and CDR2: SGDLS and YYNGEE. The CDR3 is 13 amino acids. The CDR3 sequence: CASSTGGSTEAFF. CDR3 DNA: TGTGCCAGCAGCACCGGGGGGAGCACTGAAGCTTTCTTT.

The CDR3 protein is CASSQVGREKLFF. As DNA, the CDR3 is TGCGCCAGCAGCCAAGTGGGGAGGGAAAAACTGTTTTTT. The chain has TRBV4-1 and TRBJ1-4; D gene unclear. With 1 base removed from V and 8 bases from J, the gap between germline ends came to 8 bases. The CDR3 loop spans 13 amino acids. Germline assignment: CDR1 MGHRA and CDR2 YSYEKL.

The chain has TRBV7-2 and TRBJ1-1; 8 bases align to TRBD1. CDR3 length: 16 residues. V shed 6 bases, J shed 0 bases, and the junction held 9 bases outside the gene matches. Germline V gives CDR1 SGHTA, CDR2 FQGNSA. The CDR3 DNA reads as TGTGCCAGCAGACAAATCGGACAGGGAATGAACACTGAAGCTTTCTTT. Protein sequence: CASRQIGQGMNTEAFF. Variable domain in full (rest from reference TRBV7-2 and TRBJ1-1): GAGVSQSPSNKVTEKGKDVELRCDPISGHTALYWYRQSLGQGLEFLIYFQGNSAPDKSGLPSDRFSAERTGGSVSTLTIQRTQQEDSAVYLCASRQIGQGMNTEAFFGQGTRLTVV.

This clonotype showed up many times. The CDR3 region is CASSPRDQLPYEQYF. The CDR3 nucleotides are TGTGCCAGCAGCCCCCGGGACCAACTTCCCTACGAGCAGTACTTC. V gene TRBV5-6 combines with J gene TRBJ2-7; perhaps D is TRBD1 or TRBD2 (5 bases each). V gave up 4 bases and J gave up 2 bases, with 16 bases separating them. The germline V gene has CDR1 SGHDT and CDR2 YYEEEE. This CDR3 has 15 amino acids.

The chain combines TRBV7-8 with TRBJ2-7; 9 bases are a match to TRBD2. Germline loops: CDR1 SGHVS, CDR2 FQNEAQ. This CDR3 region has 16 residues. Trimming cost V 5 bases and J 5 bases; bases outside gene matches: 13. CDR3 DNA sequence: TGTGCCAGCAGCCCCCGGGGTAGCGGGGGAAAGCACGAGCAGTACTTC. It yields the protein CASSPRGSGGKHEQYF.

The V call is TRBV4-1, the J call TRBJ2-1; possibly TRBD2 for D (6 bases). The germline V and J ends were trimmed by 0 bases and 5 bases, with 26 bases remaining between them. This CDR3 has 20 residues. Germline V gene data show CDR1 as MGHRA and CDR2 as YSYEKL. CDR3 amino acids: CASSQDRGGTMVSGDNEQFF. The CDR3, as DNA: TGCGCCAGCAGCCAAGATCGAGGAGGGACCATGGTCTCGGGGGACAATGAGCAGTTCTTC.

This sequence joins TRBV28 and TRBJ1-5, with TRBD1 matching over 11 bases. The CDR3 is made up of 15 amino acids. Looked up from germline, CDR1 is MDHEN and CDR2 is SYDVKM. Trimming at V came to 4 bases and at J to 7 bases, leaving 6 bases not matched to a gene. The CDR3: CASSSPGTGGQPQHF. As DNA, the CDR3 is TGTGCCAGCAGTTCACCAGGGACAGGGGGGCAGCCCCAGCATTTT.

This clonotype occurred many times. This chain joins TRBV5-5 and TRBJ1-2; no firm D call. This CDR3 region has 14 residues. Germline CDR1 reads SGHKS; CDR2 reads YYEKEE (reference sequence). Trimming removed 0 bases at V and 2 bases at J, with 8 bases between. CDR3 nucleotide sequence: TGTGCCAGCAGCTTGGTTCCAGAAAACTATGGCTACACCTTC. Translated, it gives CASSLVPENYGYTF.

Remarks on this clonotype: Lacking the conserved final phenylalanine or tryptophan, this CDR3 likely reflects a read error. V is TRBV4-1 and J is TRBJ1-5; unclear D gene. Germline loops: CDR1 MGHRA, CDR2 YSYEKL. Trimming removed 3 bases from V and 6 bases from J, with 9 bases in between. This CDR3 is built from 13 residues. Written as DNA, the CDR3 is TGCGCCAGCAGCCACGGACCGAGTCAGCCCCAGCATCTT. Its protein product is CASSHGPSQPQHL.

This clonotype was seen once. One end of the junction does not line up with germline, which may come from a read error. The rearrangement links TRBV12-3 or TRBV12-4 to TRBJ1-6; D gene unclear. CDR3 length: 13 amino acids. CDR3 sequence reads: CASKYFLDSPPHF. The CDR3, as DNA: TGTGCCAGCAAATATTTTCTCGATTCACCCCCCCACTTT.

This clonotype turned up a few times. The CDR3 region has the DNA TGTGCCAGCAGTCCGACCGGGACAGGGATGGGTCAGCCCCAGCATTTT. Its translation: CASSPTGTGMGQPQHF. The chain combines TRBV28 with TRBJ1-5, with 9 bases identical to TRBD1. There are 16 residues in the CDR3. Trimming cost V 5 bases and J 6 bases; bases outside gene matches: 11. From germline, CDR1 is MDHEN and CDR2 SYDVKM.

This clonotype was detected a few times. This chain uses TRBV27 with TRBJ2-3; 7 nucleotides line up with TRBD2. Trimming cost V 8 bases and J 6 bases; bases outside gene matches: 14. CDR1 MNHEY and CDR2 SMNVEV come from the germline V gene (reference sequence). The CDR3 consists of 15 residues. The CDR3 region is CASLLAPGRVDTQYF. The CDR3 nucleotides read TGTGCCAGCCTACTAGCGCCAGGGCGGGTTGATACGCAGTATTTT.

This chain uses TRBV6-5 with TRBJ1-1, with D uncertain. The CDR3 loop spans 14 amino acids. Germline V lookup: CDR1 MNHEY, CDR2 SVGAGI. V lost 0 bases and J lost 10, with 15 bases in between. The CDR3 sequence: CASSYSPTWIGAFF. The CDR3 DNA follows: TGTGCCAGCAGTTACTCCCCAACTTGGATAGGAGCTTTCTTT.

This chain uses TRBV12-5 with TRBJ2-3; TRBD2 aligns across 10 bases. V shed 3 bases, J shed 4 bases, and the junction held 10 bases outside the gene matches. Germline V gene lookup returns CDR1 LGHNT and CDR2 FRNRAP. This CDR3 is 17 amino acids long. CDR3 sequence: CASGFEVSGRSADTQYF. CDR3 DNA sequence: TGTGCTAGTGGTTTTGAAGTTAGCGGGAGGTCTGCAGATACGCAGTATTTT.

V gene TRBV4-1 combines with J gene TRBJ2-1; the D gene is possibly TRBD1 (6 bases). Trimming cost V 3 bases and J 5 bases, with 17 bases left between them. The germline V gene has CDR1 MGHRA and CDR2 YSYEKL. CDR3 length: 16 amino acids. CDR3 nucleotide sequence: TGCGCCAGCAGCCAGCAGACAGGACACCCAAACAATGAGCAGTTCTTC. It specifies CASSQQTGHPNNEQFF.

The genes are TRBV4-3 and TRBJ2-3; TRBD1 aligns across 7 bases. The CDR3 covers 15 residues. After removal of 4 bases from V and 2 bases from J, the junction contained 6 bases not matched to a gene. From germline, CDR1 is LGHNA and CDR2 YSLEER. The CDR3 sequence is CASSPRQGNTDTQYF. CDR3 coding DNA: TGCGCCAGCAGCCCCAGACAGGGCAACACAGATACGCAGTATTTT.

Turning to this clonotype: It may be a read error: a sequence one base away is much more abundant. In DNA form, the CDR3 reads TGTGCCAGCAGTTACGAAGGACGGGGAGCAGATACGCAGTATTTT. This translates into CASSYEGRGADTQYF. This sequence joins TRBV6-5 and TRBJ2-3; a possible D gene is TRBD2 (5 bases). CDR3 length equals 15 residues. Germline assignment: CDR1 MNHEY and CDR2 SVGAGI. The germline V and J ends were trimmed by 2 bases and 4 bases, with 13 bases remaining between them.

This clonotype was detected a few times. This CDR3 reads CASSLAESAGDYGYTF. CDR3 nucleotide sequence: TGTGCCAGCAGCTTGGCCGAATCCGCGGGAGATTATGGCTACACCTTC. The chain joins TRBV5-6 to TRBJ1-2; D remains ambiguous. The CDR3 length is 16 residues. CDR1 is SGHDT and CDR2 is YYEEEE in the germline V gene. V lost 0 bases to trimming and J lost 5 bases, with 17 bases between them.

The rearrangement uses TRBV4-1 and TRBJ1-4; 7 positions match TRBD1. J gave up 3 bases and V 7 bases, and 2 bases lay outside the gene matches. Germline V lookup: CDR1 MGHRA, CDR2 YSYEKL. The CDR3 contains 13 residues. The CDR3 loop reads CASKDRANEKLFF. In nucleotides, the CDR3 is TGCGCCAGCAAAGACAGGGCTAATGAAAAACTGTTTTTT.

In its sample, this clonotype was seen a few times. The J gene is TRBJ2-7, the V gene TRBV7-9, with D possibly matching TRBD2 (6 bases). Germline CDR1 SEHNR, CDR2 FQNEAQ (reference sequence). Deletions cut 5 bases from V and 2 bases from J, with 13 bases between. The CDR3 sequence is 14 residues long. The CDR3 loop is CASSPPPGAYEQYF. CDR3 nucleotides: TGTGCCAGCAGCCCCCCCCCGGGGGCCTACGAGCAGTACTTC.